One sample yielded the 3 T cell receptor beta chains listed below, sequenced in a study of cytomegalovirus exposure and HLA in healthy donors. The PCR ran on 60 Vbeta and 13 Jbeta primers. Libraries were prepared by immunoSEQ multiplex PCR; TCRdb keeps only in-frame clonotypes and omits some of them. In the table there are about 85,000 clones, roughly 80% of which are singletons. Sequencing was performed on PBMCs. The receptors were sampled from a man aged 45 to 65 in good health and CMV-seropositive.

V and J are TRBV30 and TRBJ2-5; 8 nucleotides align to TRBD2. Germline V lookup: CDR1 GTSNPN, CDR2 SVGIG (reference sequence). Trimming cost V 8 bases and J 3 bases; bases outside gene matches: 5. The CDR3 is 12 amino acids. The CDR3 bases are TGTGCCCTCTCACTAGCGGAAGAGACCCAGTACTTC. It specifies CALSLAEETQYF.

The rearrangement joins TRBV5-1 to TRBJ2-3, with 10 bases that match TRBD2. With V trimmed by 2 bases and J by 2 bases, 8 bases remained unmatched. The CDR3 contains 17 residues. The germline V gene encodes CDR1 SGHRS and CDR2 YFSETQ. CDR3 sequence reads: CASSFGSSGSITDTQYF. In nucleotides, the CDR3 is TGCGCCAGCAGCTTTGGTTCTAGCGGGAGTATCACAGATACGCAGTATTTT.

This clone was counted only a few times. CDR3 amino acids: CASSLSDPNEQYF. The CDR3 coding sequence is TGTGCCAGCAGCTTATCAGATCCCAACGAGCAGTACTTC. The chain combines TRBV5-5 with TRBJ2-7, with D hard to call. V lost 2 bases and J 5 bases, leaving 11 bases between the germline ends. There are 13 residues in the CDR3. CDR1 SGHKS and CDR2 YYEKEE come from the germline V gene (reference sequence).